The next 29 T cell receptor beta chains were all read from a single sample in a study of blood T cells in healthy people across ages. Combining a sample-barcoded 5' primer with a J-beta primer mix, a second PCR ran for 7 to 11 cycles. TCRdb reprocessed the 5' RACE reads with MiXCR, giving one entry per CDR3 protein. The sample has some 1,800,000 distinct CDR3 sequences; approximately 39% are singletons. Sequenced sample: blood. These TCRs come from a human donor in good health.

This clonotype was seen a few times. CDR3 nucleotide sequence: TGCGCCAGCAGCGTTACAGGGGGCGATGGTAATGAAAAACTGTTTTTT. Its translation is CASSVTGGDGNEKLFF. The V and J genes are TRBV5-1 and TRBJ1-4, with TRBD1 identical over 9 bases. Germline-derived CDR1 and CDR2 are SGHRS and YFSETQ. The CDR3 loop spans 16 amino acids. With V trimmed by 4 bases and J by 4 bases, 8 bases remained unmatched.

The chain recombines TRBV11-1 with TRBJ2-1; D perhaps matches TRBD2 (5 bases). V dropped 5 bases and J dropped 2 bases, with 13 bases sitting between them. The germline V gene has CDR1 SGHAT and CDR2 FQDESV (reference sequence). This CDR3 comprises 15 residues. CDR3 protein: CASSPDPGAYNEQFF. The CDR3 DNA follows: TGTGCCAGCAGCCCGGACCCCGGGGCCTACAATGAGCAGTTCTTC.

This clonotype was seen only a few times. This chain joins TRBV7-9 and TRBJ1-5; no clear D gene. The germline V gene encodes CDR1 SEHNR and CDR2 FQNEAQ (reference sequence). The CDR3 is made up of 13 amino acids. The V end was cut by 1 base, the J end by 9 bases, with 10 bases between. The CDR3, as DNA: TGTGCCAGCAGCTTAGGGGGATCTCGGCCCCAGCATTTT. Translated, it gives CASSLGGSRPQHF.

The chain employs TRBV6-2 or TRBV6-3 and TRBJ1-2; unclear D gene. Germline V lookup: CDR1 MNHEY, CDR2 SVGEGT. The CDR3 sequence is 13 residues long. V shed 5 bases and J shed 3 bases, with 10 bases lying between them. CDR3 sequence: CASSQTRDYGYTF. CDR3 coding DNA: TGTGCCAGCAGTCAGACGAGGGACTATGGCTACACCTTC.

This clonotype came up a few times. V and J are TRBV5-1 and TRBJ2-1; no reliable D call. The CDR3 contains 13 residues. Trimming stripped 4 bases from V and 5 bases from J, with 10 bases between. CDR1 and CDR2 from the germline V gene are SGHRS and YFSETQ. The CDR3 coding sequence is TGCGCCAGCAGCGAATGGGCAGACAATGAGCAGTTCTTC. Translation gives CASSEWADNEQFF.

The CDR3 loop is CASSSTSREQYF. The CDR3 coding sequence is TGTGCCAGCAGTTCGACGTCCCGCGAGCAGTACTTC. The chain uses TRBV28 and TRBJ2-7; the D is unclear. Germline lookup yields CDR1 MDHEN and CDR2 SYDVKM. With 4 bases removed from V and 6 bases from J, the gap between germline ends came to 10 bases. This CDR3 comprises 12 residues.

The chain joins TRBV15 to TRBJ2-6; 10 nucleotides match TRBD1. The CDR3 contains 19 residues. CDR1 and CDR2 (germline): LNHNV, YYDKDF (reference sequence). Losses at the gene ends were 6 bases for V and 0 bases for J; bases not matched to a gene: 11. CDR3 sequence reads: CATRLTGGLLSSGANVLTF. In DNA form, the CDR3 reads TGTGCCACCAGACTGACAGGGGGCTTACTGAGCTCTGGGGCCAACGTCCTGACTTTC.

The table lists this clonotype with a few counts. This chain connects TRBV7-2 to TRBJ1-2; D uncertain. Per the germline V gene, CDR1 is SGHTA and CDR2 is FQGNSA. The CDR3 is 14 amino acids. Trimming removed 0 bases at V and 3 bases at J, with 8 bases between. CDR3 region: CASSLAEGYYGYTF. The CDR3 DNA reads TGTGCCAGCAGCTTAGCTGAGGGATACTATGGCTACACCTTC.

This clonotype was observed once. V usage is TRBV7-3 and J usage is TRBJ2-1; no firm D call. The CDR3 is made up of 14 amino acids. Germline CDR1 is SGHTA and CDR2 is FQGTGA. With 5 bases removed from V and 6 bases from J, the gap between germline ends came to 14 bases. Here the CDR3 reads CASSEHLGINEQFF. The CDR3 DNA reads TGTGCCAGCAGCGAACACCTGGGTATCAATGAGCAGTTCTTC.

The chain employs TRBV6-5 and TRBJ2-1, with a tentative D call TRBD1 (6 bases). The CDR3 has 16 residues. Trimming took 5 bases from V and 2 from J, leaving 16 bases between them. From germline, CDR1 is MNHEY and CDR2 SVGAGI. CDR3: CASSHLPGVAYNEQFF. The CDR3, as DNA: TGTGCCAGCAGTCACCTACCAGGGGTGGCCTACAATGAGCAGTTCTTC.

V is TRBV4-1 and J is TRBJ2-5; D gene ambiguous. The V gene's germline CDR1 is MGHRA and CDR2 YSYEKL. The CDR3 consists of 14 residues. Trimming cost V 3 bases and J 1 base, with 9 bases left between them. The CDR3 sequence: CASSQGIFQETQYF. The CDR3 region has the DNA TGCGCCAGCAGCCAGGGTATTTTCCAAGAGACCCAGTACTTC.

The chain joins TRBV4-3 to TRBJ1-6; 10 bases fit TRBD1. There are 13 residues in the CDR3. CDR1 LGHNA and CDR2 YSLEER come from the germline V gene. The J segment lost 13 bases and the V segment lost 8 bases, leaving 8 bases of the junction unmatched. This chain's CDR3 is CASGGTGAWPLHF. The CDR3 DNA reads as TGCGCCAGCGGGGGGACAGGGGCCTGGCCCCTCCACTTT.

CDR3 sequence reads: CASSPVGVLNEKLFF. The CDR3 bases are TGTGCCAGCAGCCCGGTAGGGGTATTAAATGAAAAACTGTTTTTT. The chain combines TRBV3-1 with TRBJ1-4; maybe TRBD1 (5 bases). Trimming shortened V by 4 bases and J by 5 bases, and 14 bases separated the two germline ends. The CDR3 covers 15 residues. Looked up from germline, CDR1 is LGHDT and CDR2 is YNNKEL (reference sequence).

This chain's CDR3 is CSARLSGGAKEQYF. CDR3 sequence (DNA): TGCAGTGCCCGCCTCAGCGGGGGGGCCAAAGAGCAGTACTTC. The V call is TRBV20-1, the J call TRBJ2-5; 10 bases agree with TRBD2. The germline gives CDR1 DFQATT, CDR2 SNEGSKA (reference sequence). V lost 6 bases to trimming and J lost 11 bases; unmatched junction nucleotides: 15. The CDR3 length is 14 residues.

This clonotype showed up just once. V gene TRBV7-7 combines with J gene TRBJ1-5; D ambiguous. The V end was cut by 6 bases, the J end by 2 bases, with 11 bases between. Germline assignment: CDR1 SSHAT and CDR2 FNYEAQ (reference sequence). The CDR3 length is 14 residues. This chain's CDR3 is CASRSSGCNQPQHF. CDR3 in DNA: TGTGCCAGCAGGTCAAGTGGGTGCAATCAGCCCCAGCATTTT.

The rearrangement links TRBV20-1 to TRBJ1-1; 9 bases map to TRBD1. CDR3 size: 14 residues. Germline CDR1 DFQATT, CDR2 SNEGSKA (reference sequence). The V gene end was trimmed by 7 bases and the J gene end by 4 bases; junction bases not matched to a gene: 10. The CDR3 region is CSVDRGMAGTEAFF. The CDR3 nucleotides read TGCAGTGTCGACAGGGGGATGGCGGGCACTGAAGCTTTCTTT.

This clonotype was seen only a few times. One end of the junction varies from germline; a read error may be responsible. The chain combines TRBV9 with TRBJ2-7; 8 bases align to TRBD2. This CDR3 is built from 19 residues. Germline CDR1 is SGDLS and CDR2 is YYNGEE. The CDR3: CASNVEARGLGGGTYEQYF. CDR3 in DNA: TGTGCCAGCAACGTAGAGGCCAGGGGTCTAGGCGGGGGGACCTACGAGCAGTACTTC.

The chain is built from TRBV18 and TRBJ1-1; D gene ambiguous. Germline V gene data show CDR1 as KGHSH and CDR2 as LQKENI. The CDR3 covers 13 residues. V lost 3 bases and J lost 1, with 6 bases in between. For the CDR3, the DNA is TGTGCCAGCTCACCGCACAAGAACACTGAAGCTTTCTTT. Amino acid sequence: CASSPHKNTEAFF.

A few counts support this clonotype. This chain connects TRBV20-1 to TRBJ1-1; D unclear. V lost 3 bases to trimming and J lost 1 base, with 9 bases between them. This CDR3 is built from 13 residues. CDR1 is DFQATT, CDR2 SNEGSKA, per germline (reference sequence). The CDR3: CSARKAGNTEAFF. Here the CDR3 DNA reads TGCAGTGCTAGGAAGGCCGGGAACACTGAAGCTTTCTTT.

The V gene is TRBV10-3, the J gene TRBJ2-3, with D perhaps TRBD1 (6 bases). The CDR3 length is 14 residues. The V gene's germline CDR1 is ENHRY and CDR2 SYGVKD. The germline V and J ends were trimmed by 7 bases and 4 bases, with 15 bases remaining between them. The CDR3, as DNA: TGTGCCATCACCCCAGGGGCAAGCCCAGATACGCAGTATTTT. Translation: CAITPGASPDTQYF.

The gene calls are TRBV4-3 and TRBJ1-1; D unresolved. Trimming stripped 7 bases from V and 6 bases from J, with 9 bases between. Germline-derived CDR1 and CDR2 are LGHNA and YSLEER. This CDR3 has 11 amino acids. The CDR3 loop reads CASNLSPEAFF. CDR3 DNA: TGCGCCAGCAATCTTTCACCTGAAGCTTTCTTT.

This sequence joins TRBV7-2 and TRBJ2-7; D is uncertain. Germline lookup yields CDR1 SGHTA and CDR2 FQGNSA. Trimming took off 5 bases at V and 3 bases at J, with 11 bases between the two ends. The CDR3 extends over 13 amino acids. CDR3 sequence: CASSGPMYYEQYF. The CDR3 DNA follows: TGTGCCAGCAGCGGTCCTATGTACTACGAGCAGTACTTC.

This clonotype was recorded a few times. The V and J genes are TRBV6-6 and TRBJ2-1, with TRBD1 as a possible D gene (7 bases). Germline CDR1 and CDR2: MNHNY and SVGAGI (reference sequence). The V end was cut by 1 base, the J end by 6 bases, with 19 bases between. The CDR3 has 17 amino acids. The CDR3 sequence: CASSYFNPSGDSNEQFF. CDR3 DNA: TGTGCCAGCAGTTACTTTAACCCTTCGGGGGACAGCAATGAGCAGTTCTTC.

The V call is TRBV7-2, the J call TRBJ2-5; the D call may be TRBD1 or TRBD2 (6 bases each). CDR3 size: 15 residues. Germline assignment: CDR1 SGHTA and CDR2 FQGNSA. Trimming shortened V by 6 bases and J by 5 bases, and 19 bases separated the two germline ends. CDR3 amino acids: CASRAHTGRMETQYF. The CDR3 bases are TGTGCCAGCAGAGCCCATACAGGGAGGATGGAGACCCAGTACTTC.

The chain has TRBV6-2 or TRBV6-3 and TRBJ1-2; 7 bases fit TRBD1. This CDR3 spans 15 amino acids. Germline assignment: CDR1 MNHEY and CDR2 SVGEGT. Trimming took 6 bases from V and 4 from J; bases not matched to a gene: 11. CDR3 region: CASRDTGEIAYGYTF. CDR3 sequence (DNA): TGTGCCAGCAGAGATACAGGGGAAATAGCCTATGGCTACACCTTC.

This clonotype has only one observation. The chain recombines TRBV20-1 with TRBJ1-2; no reliable D call. V gave up 8 bases and J gave up 13 bases, with 20 bases separating them. Germline V CDR1 and CDR2: DFQATT, SNEGSKA (reference sequence). The CDR3 covers 11 residues. This chain's CDR3 is CSTQGRDESTF. CDR3 nucleotides: TGCAGTACTCAAGGACGCGATGAATCCACCTTC.

V gene TRBV20-1 combines with J gene TRBJ2-5, with D perhaps matching TRBD1 or TRBD2 (5 bases each). V was cut by 5 bases and J by 3 bases, with 10 bases left in between. CDR1 and CDR2 from the germline V gene are DFQATT and SNEGSKA (reference sequence). CDR3 length: 12 residues. CDR3 protein: CSAYGGKETQYF. As DNA, the CDR3 is TGCAGTGCTTATGGGGGAAAAGAGACCCAGTACTTC.

The CDR3 DNA reads TGCGCCAGCAGCTTGGAAAGCGTAGATGAGCAGTTCTTC. The encoded protein is CASSLESVDEQFF. The chain combines TRBV5-1 with TRBJ2-1; D is unresolved. Trimming removed 0 bases at V and 8 bases at J, with 9 bases between. The CDR3 runs 13 residues. Germline V gene lookup returns CDR1 SGHRS and CDR2 YFSETQ.

This clonotype turned up a few times. This sequence joins TRBV4-1 and TRBJ1-5; D is undetermined. This CDR3 is 15 amino acids long. The V gene's germline CDR1 is MGHRA and CDR2 YSYEKL. V was shortened by 4 bases and J by 0 bases, with 10 bases between the two germline ends. The CDR3 here is CASSRDGSSNQPQHF. For the CDR3, the DNA is TGCGCCAGCAGCCGAGATGGGTCTAGCAATCAGCCCCAGCATTTT.